These T cell receptor beta chains were read from a single sample in a study of T-cell reconstitution after alpha-beta-depleted transplantation in children. TCRdb fed the PCR reads into MiXCR, producing one record per CDR3 protein. The data contain about 210,000 distinct CDR3 sequences, over 15% of them singletons. The sample here was PBMCs, mostly from graft donor cells, taken 360 days after TCRalphabeta/CD19-depleted stem cell transplant. The receptors derive from a male patient between 2 and 9 years old who had a stem cell transplant for acute lymphoblastic leukemia, so the T cells may come from the graft donor. The CDR3 runs from the conserved cysteine through the conserved F or W. The D gene is left open where the match is weak. Size is stated for part of the rows, as once, few or many counts, or as a class when the clone is expanded.

CAWSPGLASTDTQYF,TGTGCCTGGAGCCCGGGACTAGCGAGCACAGATACGCAGTATTTT,TRBD2,TRBJ2-3,TRBV30,.
CASSQDTMLQDTQYF,TGCGCCAGCAGCCAAGACACGATGTTGCAGGATACGCAGTATTTT,.,TRBJ2-3,TRBV4-3,.
CASSAQGWGITEAFF,TGTGCCAGCAGCGCCCAGGGGTGGGGAATCACTGAAGCTTTCTTT,.,TRBJ1-1,TRBV7-2,.
CASSLRTGTETQYF,TGTGCCAGCAGCTTACGGACAGGGACAGAGACCCAGTACTTC,TRBD1,TRBJ2-5,TRBV7-2,few
CSVGLAGAGNEQFF,TGCAGCGTGGGACTAGCGGGAGCTGGTAATGAGCAGTTCTTC,TRBD2,TRBJ2-1,TRBV29-1,.
CASSFIAVSSYNEQFF,TGTGCCAGCAGCTTCATAGCGGTTAGCTCCTACAATGAGCAGTTCTTC,.,TRBJ2-1,TRBV7-9,few
CAIRKGTSTDTQYF,TGTGCCATCAGGAAAGGGACATCCACAGATACGCAGTATTTT,.,TRBJ2-3,TRBV10-3,.
CASSWIMDELMNTEAFF,TGTGCCAGCAGTTGGATCATGGACGAGCTGATGAACACTGAAGCTTTCTTT,.,TRBJ1-1,TRBV12-3/TRBV12-4,few
CASSLFGVDQPQHF,TGTGCCAGCAGCTTGTTTGGTGTCGATCAGCCCCAGCATTTT,.,TRBJ1-5,TRBV7-2,few
CASSSPGTLAYEQYF,TGTGCCAGCAGCTCTCCCGGGACGCTCGCCTACGAGCAGTACTTC,.,TRBJ2-7,TRBV7-2,.
CASSLVWGRVTGELFF,TGTGCCAGCAGCTTAGTTTGGGGGCGGGTCACCGGGGAGCTGTTTTTT,.,TRBJ2-2,TRBV7-2,.
CASRAPSGPYNEQFF,TGTGCCAGCAGAGCCCCTAGCGGACCCTACAATGAGCAGTTCTTC,TRBD2,TRBJ2-1,TRBV12-3/TRBV12-4,.
CSARFLRSTYGYTF,TGCAGTGCTAGATTCCTCCGCAGTACCTATGGCTACACCTTC,.,TRBJ1-2,TRBV20-1,.
CASSLIYTSGGSYEQYF,TGTGCCAGCAGCTTAATCTATACTAGCGGGGGGTCCTACGAGCAGTACTTC,TRBD2,TRBJ2-7,TRBV11-2,.
CASTPGWGGYNEQFF,TGTGCCAGCACCCCCGGATGGGGAGGGTACAATGAGCAGTTCTTC,TRBD2,TRBJ2-1,TRBV6-2/TRBV6-3,few
CASSSGQALSYEQYF,TGTGCCAGCAGCTCCGGACAGGCGCTCTCCTACGAGCAGTACTTC,TRBD1,TRBJ2-7,TRBV7-2,few
CASSKIDEQYF,TGTGCCAGCAGTAAGATTGACGAGCAGTACTTC,.,TRBJ2-7,TRBV7-9,.
CASSLEYISEEKLFF,TGTGCCAGCAGCTTAGAATACATCTCAGAAGAAAAACTGTTTTTT,.,TRBJ1-4,TRBV11-2,.
CSVVQNKETQYF,TGCAGCGTTGTACAGAATAAGGAGACCCAGTACTTC,.,TRBJ2-5,TRBV29-1,few
CASSEIVFGRIFETQYF,TGTGCCAGCAGTGAAATAGTCTTCGGGAGGATCTTCGAGACCCAGTACTTC,TRBD2,TRBJ2-5,TRBV6-1,few
CSAETGQGIETQYF,TGCAGTGCTGAAACGGGACAGGGGATAGAGACCCAGTACTTC,TRBD1,TRBJ2-5,TRBV20-1,few
CASSLLTGGNNEQFF,TGCGCCAGCAGCTTGCTGACAGGGGGTAACAATGAGCAGTTCTTC,TRBD1,TRBJ2-1,TRBV5-1,few
CASSQEIGPFAYEQYF,TGCGCCAGCAGCCAAGAAATCGGTCCGTTTGCCTACGAGCAGTACTTC,.,TRBJ2-7,TRBV4-3,few
CSARVLDRGGNEQFF,TGCAGTGCTAGAGTACTCGACAGGGGGGGCAATGAGCAGTTCTTC,TRBD1,TRBJ2-1,TRBV20-1,few
CASSRILGQTNEKLFF,TGTGCCAGCAGCCGGATTTTGGGACAGACTAATGAAAAACTGTTTTTT,TRBD1,TRBJ1-4,TRBV11-1,.
CASDRGNEQFF,TGTGCCAGCGACAGGGGGAATGAGCAGTTCTTC,TRBD1,TRBJ2-1,TRBV7-9,.